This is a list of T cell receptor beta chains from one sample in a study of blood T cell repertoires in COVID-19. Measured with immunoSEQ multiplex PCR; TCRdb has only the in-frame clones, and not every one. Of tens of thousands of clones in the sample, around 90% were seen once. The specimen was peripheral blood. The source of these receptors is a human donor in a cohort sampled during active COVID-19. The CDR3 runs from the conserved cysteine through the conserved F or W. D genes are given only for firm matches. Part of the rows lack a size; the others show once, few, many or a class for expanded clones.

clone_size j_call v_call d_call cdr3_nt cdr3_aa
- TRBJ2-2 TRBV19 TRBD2 TGTGCCAGTCGCCTAGCGGGAGGGAGCACCGGGGAGCTGTTTTTT CASRLAGGSTGELFF
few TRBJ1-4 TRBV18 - TGTGCCAGCTCACCACGGCAGGGGAAGGAAAAACTGTTTTTT CASSPRQGKEKLFF
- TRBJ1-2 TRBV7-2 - TGTGCCAGCAGCCATCGGGTTGTGCAGGGAACTAACTATGGCTACACCTTC CASSHRVVQGTNYGYTF
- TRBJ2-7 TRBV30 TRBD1 TGTGCCTGGAGTGCCGGGACAGCGCCCTACGAGCAGTACTTC CAWSAGTAPYEQYF
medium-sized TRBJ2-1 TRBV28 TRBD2 TGTGCCAGCAGCCCGATCGGGACTAGCGGGAGGGGTGAGCAGTTCTTC CASSPIGTSGRGEQFF
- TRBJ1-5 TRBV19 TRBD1 TGTGCCAGTACCTCCGGACAGGTCTTTCAGCCCCAGCATTTT CASTSGQVFQPQHF
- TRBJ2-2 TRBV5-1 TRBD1 TGCGCCAGCAGCAAGGGACAGGGGGAAGCCGGGGAGCTGTTTTTT CASSKGQGEAGELFF
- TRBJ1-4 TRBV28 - TGTGCCAGCAGTGAATGGGCCGCAACTAATGAAAAACTGTTTTTT CASSEWAATNEKLFF
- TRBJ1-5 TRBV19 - TGTGCCAGTAGTATACGGGGGGGAAGCAATCAGCCCCAGCATTTT CASSIRGGSNQPQHF
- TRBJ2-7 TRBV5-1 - TGCGCCAGCAGCCGGGACTTCTACGAGCAGTACTTC CASSRDFYEQYF
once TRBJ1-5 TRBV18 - TGTGCCAGCTCACCGACGGTTTCGGGTAGCAATCAGCCCCAGCATTTT CASSPTVSGSNQPQHF
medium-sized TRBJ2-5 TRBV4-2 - TGTGCCAGCAGCCCGTCGACTGGAGAAGGAGAGACCCAGTACTTC CASSPSTGEGETQYF
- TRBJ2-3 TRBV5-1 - TGCGCCAGCAGCCTCCGGGCGGGGGATACGCAGTATTTT CASSLRAGDTQYF
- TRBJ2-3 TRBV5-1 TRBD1 TGCGCCAGCAGCATTGGGACAGCCACTAGCACAGATACGCAGTATTTT CASSIGTATSTDTQYF
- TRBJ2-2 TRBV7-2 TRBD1 TGTGCCAGCAGCTTAGTACAGGGGGCCGGGGAGCTGTTTTTT CASSLVQGAGELFF
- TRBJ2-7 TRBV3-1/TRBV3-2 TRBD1 TGTGCCAGCAGCCAAGATGCCGGGACAGTTACCTACGAGCAGTACTTC CASSQDAGTVTYEQYF